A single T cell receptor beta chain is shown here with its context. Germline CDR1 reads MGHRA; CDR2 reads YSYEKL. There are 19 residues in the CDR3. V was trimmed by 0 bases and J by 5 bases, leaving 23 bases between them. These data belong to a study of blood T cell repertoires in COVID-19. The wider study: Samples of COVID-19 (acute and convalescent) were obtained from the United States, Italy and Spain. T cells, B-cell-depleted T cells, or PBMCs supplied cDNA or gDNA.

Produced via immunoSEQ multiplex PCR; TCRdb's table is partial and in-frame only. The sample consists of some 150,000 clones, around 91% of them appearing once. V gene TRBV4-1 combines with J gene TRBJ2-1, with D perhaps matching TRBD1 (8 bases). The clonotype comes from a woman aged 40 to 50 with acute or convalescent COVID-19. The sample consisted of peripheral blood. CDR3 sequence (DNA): TGCGCCAGCAGCCAAGATAGGTTTGGGGGGGGGACAGGCCACAATGAGCAGTTCTTC. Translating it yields CASSQDRFGGGTGHNEQFF.